The 29 T cell receptor beta chains listed next were all sequenced from one sample in a study of chemoradiotherapy in HPV16-positive cancers. The assay was immunoSEQ multiplex PCR, and TCRdb's table has in-frame clones only and misses some. This sample has approximately 12,000 clones; less than 75% occur once, and the top ten carry 16%. The sample was taken from a patient who underwent chemoradiotherapy. These receptors were obtained from a human donor with HPV-associated anogenital cancer.

This clone came up once. The chain recombines TRBV9 with TRBJ2-3, with D unclear. Trimming took off 0 bases at V and 6 bases at J, with 5 bases between the two ends. Per germline, CDR1 SGDLS and CDR2 YYNGEE. This CDR3 spans 12 amino acids. CDR3 sequence (DNA): TGTGCCAGCAGCGTAGAACAGGATACGCAGTATTTT. Its translation: CASSVEQDTQYF.

The J gene is TRBJ1-4, the V gene TRBV27, with a weak D call TRBD1 (6 bases). The germline V gene has CDR1 MNHEY and CDR2 SMNVEV (reference sequence). CDR3 length: 15 residues. Trimming took 7 bases from V and 3 from J, leaving 15 bases between them. Written as DNA, the CDR3 is TGTGCCAGCACCCGGGCGGGGGCAGCTAATGAAAAACTGTTTTTT. The encoded protein is CASTRAGAANEKLFF.

The rearrangement joins TRBV14 to TRBJ1-1; 8 nucleotides agree with TRBD1. The germline gives CDR1 SGHDN, CDR2 FVKESK. Trimming at V came to 3 bases and at J to 5 bases, leaving 8 bases not matched to a gene. The CDR3 length is 15 residues. CDR3 sequence (DNA): TGTGCCAGCAGCCACCGGACAGGGTGGGAGACTGAAGCTTTCTTT. Translated: CASSHRTGWETEAFF.

V is TRBV5-6 and J is TRBJ2-7; TRBD1 matches at 10 bases. This CDR3 has 15 amino acids. With 3 bases clipped from V and 2 bases from J, the junction kept 5 bases outside the gene matches. Germline CDR1 SGHDT, CDR2 YYEEEE. CDR3 protein: CASSSGTGDPYEQYF. CDR3 in DNA: TGTGCCAGCAGCTCCGGGACAGGGGACCCCTACGAGCAGTACTTC.

This chain connects TRBV18 to TRBJ1-1; D remains ambiguous. The V gene's germline CDR1 is KGHSH and CDR2 LQKENI. V was pared by 4 bases and J by 1 base, with 4 bases between. The CDR3 loop spans 12 amino acids. CDR3: CASSRTNTEAFF. The CDR3 nucleotides read TGTGCCAGCTCACGGACGAACACTGAAGCTTTCTTT.

V and J are TRBV2 and TRBJ1-5; TRBD1 matches at 10 bases. CDR3 length equals 15 residues. Germline assignment: CDR1 SNHLY and CDR2 FYNNEI. V dropped 3 bases and J dropped 6; count of bases not matched to a gene: 5. The CDR3 DNA sequence: TGTGCCAGCAGTGATGGACAGGGGGTCGGTCAGCCCCAGCATTTT. It specifies CASSDGQGVGQPQHF.

V usage is TRBV19 and J usage is TRBJ1-5; D unresolved. This CDR3 has 13 amino acids. Per the germline V gene, CDR1 is LNHDA and CDR2 is SQIVND (reference sequence). V dropped 4 bases and J dropped 1 base, with 5 bases sitting between them. Here the CDR3 reads CASSKESNQPQHF. The CDR3 coding sequence is TGTGCCAGTAGTAAGGAGAGCAATCAGCCCCAGCATTTT.

This chain joins TRBV4-1 and TRBJ1-1; D perhaps matches TRBD1 (6 bases). V lost 4 bases to trimming and J lost 3 bases, with 12 bases between them. Germline CDR1 MGHRA, CDR2 YSYEKL. The CDR3 runs to 14 residues. CDR3 protein: CASSLSTGHTEAFF. CDR3 in DNA: TGCGCCAGCAGCCTATCGACAGGCCACACTGAAGCTTTCTTT.

The rearrangement uses TRBV27 and TRBJ1-2; a possible D gene is TRBD1 (5 bases). The germline V gene has CDR1 MNHEY and CDR2 SMNVEV (reference sequence). The CDR3 is 15 residues long. Trimming pared 4 bases from V and 1 base from J, leaving 13 bases between. The CDR3 is CASSSRGSLNYGYTF. The CDR3 DNA reads as TGTGCCAGCAGTTCGAGGGGTAGTCTTAACTATGGCTACACCTTC.

This chain joins TRBV4-2 and TRBJ2-7; 8 positions match TRBD2. In germline, CDR1 is LGHNA, CDR2 YNFKEQ. This CDR3 is 15 amino acids long. J lost 2 bases, V lost 4 bases, and 7 bases had no gene match. CDR3 nucleotides: TGTGCCAGCAGCCCCAGCCACGGGGGGGCCTACGAGCAGTACTTC. Encoded protein: CASSPSHGGAYEQYF.

The genes are TRBV7-2 and TRBJ1-2, with unresolved D. V lost 6 bases to trimming and J lost 4 bases, with 12 bases between them. Germline CDR1 and CDR2: SGHTA and FQGNSA. The CDR3 extends over 13 amino acids. The chain's CDR3 is CASSRGPGYGYTF. The CDR3 DNA reads TGTGCCAGCAGTAGAGGGCCGGGCTATGGCTACACCTTC.

The CDR3 is CAWSPKVEAFF. CDR3 nucleotide sequence: TGTGCCTGGAGTCCCAAGGTTGAAGCTTTCTTT. The chain links TRBV30 to TRBJ1-1; D is ambiguous. CDR3 length equals 11 residues. The V end lost 2 bases, the J end lost 7 bases, and 8 bases lay between the germline ends. Germline V gene sequence: CDR1 GTSNPN, CDR2 SVGIG (reference sequence). Variable domain in full (rest from reference TRBV30 and TRBJ1-1): SQTIHQWPATLVQPVGSPLSLECTVEGTSNPNLYWYRQAAGRGLQLLFYSVGIGQISSEVPQNLSASRPQDRQFILSSKKLLLSDSGFYLCAWSPKVEAFFGQGTRLTVV.

V and J are TRBV18 and TRBJ2-7; 8 nucleotides match TRBD1. Trimming at V came to 6 bases and at J to 6 bases, leaving 13 bases not matched to a gene. Germline CDR1 and CDR2: KGHSH and LQKENI. This CDR3 is 15 amino acids long. As DNA, the CDR3 is TGTGCCAGCTCGACGACAGGGACAGGTGGTAGCGAGCAGTACTTC. Encoded protein: CASSTTGTGGSEQYF.

CDR3 protein: CASSLGGGSGEKLFF. CDR3 sequence (DNA): TGTGCCAGCAGCTTAGGGGGGGGGTCTGGTGAAAAACTGTTTTTT. The chain has TRBV7-8 and TRBJ1-4, with a possible D match to TRBD1 (5 bases). Germline loops: CDR1 SGHVS, CDR2 FQNEAQ. The CDR3 covers 15 residues. Trimming cost V 1 base and J 7 bases, with 13 bases left between them. Supplemented by reference TRBV7-8 and TRBJ1-4, the full variable domain reads GAGVSQSPRYKVAKRGQDVALRCDPISGHVSLFWYQQALGQGPEFLTYFQNEAQLDKSGLPSDRFFAERPEGSVSTLKIQRTQQEDSAVYLCASSLGGGSGEKLFFGSGTQLSVL.

This chain links TRBV7-2 with TRBJ2-4; D remains unclear. This CDR3 comprises 16 residues. CDR1 is SGHTA and CDR2 is FQGNSA in the germline V gene. V was shortened by 5 bases and J by 0 bases, with 14 bases between the two germline ends. CDR3 loop: CASSQIGLVAKNIQYF. The CDR3 DNA sequence: TGTGCCAGCAGCCAAATCGGATTAGTAGCCAAAAACATTCAGTACTTC.

The V gene is TRBV7-8, the J gene TRBJ2-7, with TRBD1 identical over 10 bases. Germline loops: CDR1 SGHVS, CDR2 FQNEAQ. The CDR3 runs to 13 residues. V gave up 3 bases and J gave up 7 bases; unmatched junction bases: 3. CDR3 in amino acids: CASSFRDRGEQYF. The DNA for the CDR3 is TGTGCCAGCAGCTTCCGGGACAGGGGAGAGCAGTACTTC.

The J gene is TRBJ2-1, the V gene TRBV4-2, with 12 bases lining up with TRBD2. The CDR3 runs to 15 residues. The V and J ends lost 0 bases and 7 bases, in that order; junction bases with no gene match: 1. Germline-derived CDR1 and CDR2 are LGHNA and YNFKEQ. The CDR3 sequence is CASSQETSGSNEQFF. The CDR3 DNA sequence: TGTGCCAGCAGCCAAGAGACTAGCGGGAGTAATGAGCAGTTCTTC.

V is TRBV4-1 and J is TRBJ1-1; D not resolved. Germline V CDR1 and CDR2: MGHRA, YSYEKL. Trimming cost V 4 bases and J 4 bases, with 16 bases left between them. The CDR3 has 15 amino acids. This CDR3 is CASSRKDGEVTEAFF. Here the CDR3 DNA reads TGCGCCAGCAGCCGCAAAGATGGGGAGGTCACTGAAGCTTTCTTT.

The sample holds a few counts of this clone. The chain has TRBV2 and TRBJ1-2; D not resolved. Trimming cost V 0 bases and J 11 bases, with 10 bases left between them. Germline lookup yields CDR1 SNHLY and CDR2 FYNNEI. This CDR3 comprises 12 residues. CDR3 residues: CASSEARADYTF. The CDR3 nucleotides are TGTGCCAGCAGTGAAGCAAGGGCGGATTACACCTTC.

This clone was observed once. The gene calls are TRBV4-1 and TRBJ2-1; D unresolved. Trimming cost V 0 bases and J 1 base, with 7 bases left between them. The CDR3 consists of 15 residues. CDR1 and CDR2 (germline): MGHRA, YSYEKL. The CDR3 region is CASSQETVSYNEQFF. The CDR3 nucleotides are TGCGCCAGCAGCCAAGAAACTGTTTCCTACAATGAGCAGTTCTTC.

This chain joins TRBV7-8 and TRBJ1-1, with 10 bases that match TRBD1. The CDR3 sequence is 15 residues long. V was pared by 0 bases and J by 8 bases, with 6 bases of the junction left unmatched. Germline loops: CDR1 SGHVS, CDR2 FQNEAQ. The CDR3 reads CASSLARGQGREAFF. The CDR3, as DNA: TGTGCCAGCAGCTTAGCGAGGGGACAGGGGAGAGAAGCTTTCTTT. Filled out from reference TRBV7-8 and TRBJ1-1, the complete variable domain reads GAGVSQSPRYKVAKRGQDVALRCDPISGHVSLFWYQQALGQGPEFLTYFQNEAQLDKSGLPSDRFFAERPEGSVSTLKIQRTQQEDSAVYLCASSLARGQGREAFFGQGTRLTVV.

This clone was seen more than once but under ten times. The chain employs TRBV6-1 and TRBJ2-4, with no clear D. The V gene lost 4 bases and the J gene lost 14 bases, with 18 bases spanning the gap. Germline CDR1 reads MNHNS; CDR2 reads SASEGT. The CDR3 is 13 amino acids. The CDR3 protein is CASSVILREAEYF. In DNA, the CDR3 is TGTGCCAGCAGTGTAATATTAAGGGAAGCCGAGTACTTC.

This clone is medium-sized by share. The rearrangement joins TRBV10-3 to TRBJ2-2; D not certain. The V end was cut by 2 bases, the J end by 4 bases, with 11 bases between. The CDR3 has 15 amino acids. Germline CDR1 reads ENHRY; CDR2 reads SYGVKD. CDR3 bases: TGTGCCATCAGTGAGCCGACTGACCTCACCGGGGAGCTGTTTTTT. This codes for CAISEPTDLTGELFF.

The chain has TRBV4-2 and TRBJ1-2, with a tentative D call TRBD1 (5 bases). The germline gives CDR1 LGHNA, CDR2 YNFKEQ. Trimming removed 5 bases from V and 6 bases from J, with 13 bases in between. The CDR3 is 13 residues long. The CDR3 DNA is TGTGCCAGCAGCGCCGGGGGGATGGATGGCTACACCTTC. Translated: CASSAGGMDGYTF.

This clone came up once. This rearrangement joins TRBV19 to TRBJ2-7; maybe TRBD2 (6 bases). The V gene lost 7 bases and the J gene lost 6 bases, with 22 bases spanning the gap. The CDR3 totals 15 residues. In germline, CDR1 is LNHDA, CDR2 SQIVND (reference sequence). CDR3 coding DNA: TGTGCCAGTACTCAAAGGGGAGGCCCCATTAGCGAGCAGTACTTC. Translation: CASTQRGGPISEQYF.

A single count supports this clone. This chain links TRBV6-6 with TRBJ1-5; D uncertain. V was clipped by 6 bases and J by 2 bases, with 14 bases between them. Germline V gene data show CDR1 as MNHNY and CDR2 as SVGAGI (reference sequence). There are 15 residues in the CDR3. CDR3 loop: CASSYILSGNQPQHF. CDR3 nucleotides: TGTGCCAGCAGCTACATCCTTTCTGGCAATCAGCCCCAGCATTTT.

The J gene is TRBJ1-2, the V gene TRBV4-1; D possibly corresponds to TRBD1 (6 bases). Germline CDR1 is MGHRA and CDR2 is YSYEKL. Trimming shortened V by 2 bases and J by 6 bases, and 7 bases separated the two germline ends. The CDR3 totals 12 residues. This CDR3 reads CASSQQGNGYTF. The CDR3 DNA sequence: TGCGCCAGCAGCCAACAGGGGAATGGCTACACCTTC.

This chain connects TRBV7-2 to TRBJ2-5; 11 bases are a match to TRBD2. With V trimmed by 5 bases and J by 4 bases, 3 bases remained unmatched. This CDR3 contains 14 residues. Germline V gene data show CDR1 as SGHTA and CDR2 as FQGNSA. The CDR3 is CASSPGLAGETQYF. CDR3 nucleotides: TGTGCCAGCAGCCCAGGACTAGCGGGAGAGACCCAGTACTTC.

This chain uses TRBV19 with TRBJ2-3; D is undetermined. Germline V gives CDR1 LNHDA, CDR2 SQIVND (reference sequence). The CDR3 length is 15 residues. V was cut by 3 bases and J by 2 bases, with 12 bases left in between. The DNA for the CDR3 is TGTGCCAGTAGTATTGCAGTGGGTTTCACAGATACGCAGTATTTT. Translation gives CASSIAVGFTDTQYF.